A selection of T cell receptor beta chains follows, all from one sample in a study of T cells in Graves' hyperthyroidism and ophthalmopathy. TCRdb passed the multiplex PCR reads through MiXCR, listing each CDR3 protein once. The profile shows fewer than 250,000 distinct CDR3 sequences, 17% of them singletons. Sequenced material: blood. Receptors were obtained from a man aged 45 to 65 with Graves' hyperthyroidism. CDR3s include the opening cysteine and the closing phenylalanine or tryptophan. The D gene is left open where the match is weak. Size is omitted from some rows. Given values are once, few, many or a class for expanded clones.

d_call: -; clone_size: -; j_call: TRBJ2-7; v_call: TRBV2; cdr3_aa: CASSGDLHEQYF; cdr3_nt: TGTGCCAGCAGTGGGGACCTCCACGAGCAGTACTTC
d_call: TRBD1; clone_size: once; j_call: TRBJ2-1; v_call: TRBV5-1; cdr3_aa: CASSLRDRGSIEQFF; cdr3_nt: TGCGCCAGCAGCTTACGGGACAGGGGGTCCATTGAGCAGTTCTTC
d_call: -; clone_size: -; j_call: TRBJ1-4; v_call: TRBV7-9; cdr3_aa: CASSLGKGEGEKLFF; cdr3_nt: TGTGCCAGCAGCTTAGGGAAAGGGGAAGGAGAAAAACTGTTTTTT
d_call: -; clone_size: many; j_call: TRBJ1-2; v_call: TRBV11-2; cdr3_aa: CASSLRAGSDYGYTF; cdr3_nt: TGTGCCAGCAGCTTAAGGGCAGGGTCCGACTATGGCTACACCTTC
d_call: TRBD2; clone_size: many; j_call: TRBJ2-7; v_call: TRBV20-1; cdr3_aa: CSADPAGGLSYEQYF; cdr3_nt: TGCAGTGCCGACCCGGCGGGAGGTCTCTCCTACGAGCAGTACTTC
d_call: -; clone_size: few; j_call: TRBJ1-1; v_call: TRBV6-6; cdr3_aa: CASSYKEFGMNTEAFF; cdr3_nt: TGTGCCAGCAGTTACAAGGAGTTCGGGATGAACACTGAAGCTTTCTTT
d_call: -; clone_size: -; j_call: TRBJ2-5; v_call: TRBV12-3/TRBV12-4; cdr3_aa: CASSSRAGRGGETQYF; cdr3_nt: TGTGCCAGCAGTAGCAGAGCGGGAAGGGGGGGGGAGACCCAGTACTTC
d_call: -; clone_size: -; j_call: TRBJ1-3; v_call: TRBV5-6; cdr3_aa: CASSSSRSGNTIYF; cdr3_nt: TGTGCCAGCAGCTCAAGTCGATCTGGAAACACCATATATTTT
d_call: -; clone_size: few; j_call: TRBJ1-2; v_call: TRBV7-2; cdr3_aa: CASSLEVGNYGYTF; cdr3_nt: TGTGCCAGCAGCTTAGAGGTGGGGAACTATGGCTACACCTTC
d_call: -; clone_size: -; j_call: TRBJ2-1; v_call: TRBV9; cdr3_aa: CASSPSADSYNEQFF; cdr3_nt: TGTGCCAGCAGCCCTAGCGCTGACTCCTACAATGAGCAGTTCTTC
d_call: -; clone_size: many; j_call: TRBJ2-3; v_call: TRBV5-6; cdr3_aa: CASSLSGEGTDTQYF; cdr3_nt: TGTGCCAGCAGCTTGTCGGGAGAGGGGACAGATACGCAGTATTTT